This T cell receptor (beta chain) originates from a study of brain T cells in children with intractable seizures. The assay was immunoSEQ multiplex PCR, and TCRdb's table has in-frame clones only and misses some. The profile shows some 64,000 clones, roughly 95% of them singletons. The CDR3 is 13 amino acids. CDR1 is MDHEN, CDR2 SYDVKM, per germline. V was pared by 6 bases and J by 3 bases, with 2 bases of the junction left unmatched. The chain combines TRBV28 with TRBJ1-5, with TRBD1 matching over 7 bases. The sequence derives from a boy less than two years old with focal cortical dysplasia and intractable seizures. This material consisted of peripheral blood, taken at surgery. CDR3: CASRGQHNQPQHF. The CDR3 DNA is TGTGCCAGCAGGGGACAGCACAATCAGCCCCAGCATTTT.